What follows are 17 T cell receptor beta chains derived from one specimen sequenced in a study of beta chain features in type 1 diabetes. Since all of the isolated RNA was reverse transcribed, expressed TCRB transcripts were what got sequenced. Profiled with immunoSEQ multiplex PCR; TCRdb holds only in-frame clones, not every one. Of 350,000 to 450,000 clones listed, around 12% are singletons. These receptors lack a known antigen. Study conclusions and caveats: Type 1 diabetes patients had moderately but significantly shorter TCRB CDR3s in all four CD4+ subsets.

Specimen: naive CD4+ T cells from blood. The receptors stem from a woman between 18 and 29 years old with type 1 diabetes.

Regarding this clone: An end of the junction differs from the germline gene, which may be a read error. J is TRBJ2-4 and V is TRBV19; D is unclear. This CDR3 comprises 11 residues. Germline assignment: CDR1 LNHDA and CDR2 SQIVND (reference sequence). CDR3 DNA: TGTGCCAGTAGTATATCTCTGGTTCGGGTCTTC. As protein: CASSISLVRVF.

The chain has TRBV11-2 and TRBJ2-1, with a tentative D call TRBD1 (6 bases). V was trimmed by 5 bases and J by 4 bases, leaving 15 bases between them. This CDR3 spans 15 amino acids. The germline gives CDR1 SGHAT, CDR2 FQNNGV. DNA for the CDR3: TGTGCCAGCAGCCAGGGACACCCCAGTTACAATGAGCAGTTCTTC. It is translated as CASSQGHPSYNEQFF. The full variable domain, in which reference TRBV11-2 and TRBJ2-1 provide the parts outside the CDR3, is EAGVAQSPRYKIIEKRQSVAFWCNPISGHATLYWYQQILGQGPKLLIQFQNNGVVDDSQLPKDRFSAERLKGVDSTLKIQPAKLEDSAVYLCASSQGHPSYNEQFFGPGTRLTVL.

This clone was picked up a small number of times. The chain uses TRBV4-3 and TRBJ2-5; TRBD2 agrees at 10 bases. The CDR3 has 19 residues. Germline-derived CDR1 and CDR2 are LGHNA and YSLEER. J gave up 5 bases and V 3 bases, and 18 bases lay outside the gene matches. CDR3 loop: CASSHLGASGGPGRETQYF. CDR3 coding DNA: TGCGCCAGCAGCCACCTCGGGGCTAGCGGGGGCCCGGGGAGGGAGACCCAGTACTTC.

V usage is TRBV4-3 and J usage is TRBJ2-5; the match to TRBD1 covers 9 bases. The CDR3 has 16 residues. V shed 0 bases and J 6 bases; nucleotides not matched to a gene: 8. The germline gives CDR1 LGHNA, CDR2 YSLEER. CDR3 sequence: CASSQEDTGGDKTQYF. DNA for the CDR3: TGCGCCAGCAGCCAAGAAGATACAGGGGGCGATAAGACCCAGTACTTC.

This clone was observed a handful of times. The chain recombines TRBV14 with TRBJ2-1, with a possible D match to TRBD2 (6 bases). With 1 base removed from V and 3 bases from J, the gap between germline ends came to 16 bases. Germline lookup yields CDR1 SGHDN and CDR2 FVKESK. The CDR3 totals 17 residues. The CDR3 DNA is TGTGCCAGCAGCCAAGGCCTCGGGGGTAGAATCTACAATGAGCAGTTCTTC. Residues: CASSQGLGGRIYNEQFF.

The DNA for the CDR3 is TGTGCCAGCAGACAGGGAGGGAACTATGAGCAGTTCTTC. As protein: CASRQGGNYEQFF. The rearrangement links TRBV7-2 to TRBJ2-1, with D possibly being TRBD2 (7 bases). V shed 6 bases and J shed 8 bases, with 14 bases lying between them. CDR3 size: 13 residues. Germline V CDR1 and CDR2: SGHTA, FQGNSA.

The V call is TRBV7-2, the J call TRBJ2-7; 8 nucleotides line up with TRBD2. Trimming took 6 bases from V and 2 from J; bases not matched to a gene: 6. The germline V gene has CDR1 SGHTA and CDR2 FQGNSA. This CDR3 is 14 amino acids long. CDR3 amino acids: CASRPSGLTYEQYF. CDR3 coding DNA: TGTGCCAGCAGACCTAGCGGGCTTACCTACGAGCAGTACTTC.

CDR3 sequence reads: CASSPRGTSGTDTQYF. CDR3 DNA sequence: TGCGCCAGCAGCCCACGAGGGACTAGCGGCACAGATACGCAGTATTTT. V and J are TRBV4-3 and TRBJ2-3; 10 bases are a match to TRBD2. CDR1 is LGHNA, CDR2 YSLEER, per germline. V was clipped by 4 bases and J by 1 base; unmatched bases: 5. The CDR3 contains 16 residues.

In this sample, this clone turned up a few times. This chain uses TRBV7-2 with TRBJ2-6, with unresolved D. Trimming removed 8 bases at V and 3 bases at J, with 8 bases between. The germline gives CDR1 SGHTA, CDR2 FQGNSA. The CDR3 runs to 13 residues. CDR3 protein: CASSKYGANVLTF. The CDR3 nucleotides read TGTGCCAGCTCTAAATATGGGGCCAACGTCCTGACTTTC.

This clone was counted between two and nine times. The chain joins TRBV7-7 to TRBJ2-7; D may be TRBD1 (5 bases). V was pared by 1 base and J by 7 bases, with 14 bases between. The CDR3 totals 14 residues. The germline gives CDR1 SSHAT, CDR2 FNYEAQ (reference sequence). For the CDR3, the DNA is TGTGCCAGCAGCTTAGATGACAGCCTTATGGAGCAGTACTTC. Translating gives CASSLDDSLMEQYF.

This chain joins TRBV19 and TRBJ2-7, with D uncertain. From germline, CDR1 is LNHDA and CDR2 SQIVND (reference sequence). With 4 bases removed from V and 5 bases from J, the gap between germline ends came to 12 bases. The CDR3 sequence is 13 residues long. CDR3 nucleotide sequence: TGTGCCAGTAGTAGCTCAGGCGCCGACGAGCAGTACTTC. This gives the protein CASSSSGADEQYF.

This clone was found a few times. CDR3 nucleotides: TGTGCCTGGAGTTACAGGGACCCAGATACGCAGTATTTT. Its translation: CAWSYRDPDTQYF. The chain joins TRBV30 to TRBJ2-3; tentatively, D is TRBD1 (6 bases). There are 13 residues in the CDR3. CDR1 GTSNPN and CDR2 SVGIG come from the germline V gene (reference sequence). V was pared by 2 bases and J by 4 bases, with 10 bases between.

The genes are TRBV5-4 and TRBJ1-4, with a tentative D call TRBD1 (5 bases). CDR3 size: 14 residues. CDR1 SGHNT and CDR2 YYREEE come from the germline V gene (reference sequence). The V and J ends lost 4 bases and 7 bases respectively, with 14 bases between them. The DNA of the CDR3 is TGTGCCAGCAGCCGGGACGGGGGTGGTGAAAAACTGTTTTTT. Protein sequence: CASSRDGGGEKLFF.

In its sample, this clone was seen a few times. The genes are TRBV4-1 and TRBJ2-7, with 8 bases matching TRBD1. Germline-derived CDR1 and CDR2 are MGHRA and YSYEKL. The CDR3 runs to 16 residues. With 2 bases clipped from V and 6 bases from J, the junction kept 12 bases outside the gene matches. CDR3 sequence: CASSQPRQGPSSEQYF. DNA of the CDR3: TGCGCCAGCAGCCAACCTAGACAGGGGCCCAGCAGCGAGCAGTACTTC.

This chain connects TRBV7-2 to TRBJ2-7; the match to TRBD2 covers 16 bases. V lost 4 bases, J lost 5 bases, and 5 bases stayed unmatched. Per the germline V gene, CDR1 is SGHTA and CDR2 is FQGNSA. This CDR3 is 16 amino acids long. This CDR3 is CASSSGLAGGRHEQYF. In DNA, the CDR3 is TGTGCCAGCAGCTCGGGACTAGCGGGGGGGAGGCACGAGCAGTACTTC.

In this sample, this clone turned up a few times. V usage is TRBV15 and J usage is TRBJ1-4; perhaps TRBD1 as D (5 bases). The ends were cut back, 0 bases at V and 8 bases at J, with 10 bases in the middle. Germline-derived CDR1 and CDR2 are LNHNV and YYDKDF (reference sequence). There are 14 residues in the CDR3. The CDR3 reads CATSRDRGDEKLFF. Written as DNA, the CDR3 is TGTGCCACCAGCAGAGATCGGGGGGACGAAAAACTGTTTTTT.

This clone was recorded a few times. CDR3 loop: CASTSTGNTEAFF. The CDR3, as DNA: TGTGCCAGCACCTCGACTGGAAACACTGAAGCTTTCTTT. This chain joins TRBV7-2 and TRBJ1-1; D unclear. V shed 7 bases and J shed 2 bases, with 11 bases lying between them. Per the germline V gene, CDR1 is SGHTA and CDR2 is FQGNSA. The CDR3 is 13 residues long.